This passage covers 21 T cell receptor beta chains from one sample sequenced in a study of type 1 and type 2 diabetes patients. Amplification started from genomic DNA. Multiplex PCR with 30 forward and 13 reverse primers amplified the TCR beta CDR3. TCRdb re-derived calls from the multiplex PCR reads in MiXCR, one entry per CDR3 protein. The sample yields around 300,000 distinct CDR3 sequences, around 47% seen once. Sequenced sample: peripheral blood mononuclear cells (PBMCs). These receptors came from a man in his late teens or twenties with type 2 diabetes.

At least ten counts were recorded for this clonotype. This chain connects TRBV10-3 to TRBJ2-7; D is undetermined. The CDR3 totals 11 residues. V lost 10 bases and J 5 bases, leaving 12 bases between the germline ends. Germline CDR1 reads ENHRY; CDR2 reads SYGVKD. The CDR3 protein is CASNGVNEQYF. The CDR3 nucleotides are TGTGCCAGCAATGGGGTGAACGAGCAGTACTTC.

The chain has TRBV27 and TRBJ1-3; 7 bases are a match to TRBD1. V gave up 6 bases and J gave up 4 bases; unmatched junction bases: 12. The CDR3 is 16 residues long. Germline V gene data show CDR1 as MNHEY and CDR2 as SMNVEV (reference sequence). The CDR3 region has the DNA TGTGCCAGCAGGACGAGACAGGGATTGGGAGGAAACACCATATATTTT. It yields the protein CASRTRQGLGGNTIYF.

Details on this clonotype: One end of the junction varies from germline; a read error may be responsible. The chain recombines TRBV11-2 with TRBJ2-5, with 11 bases identical to TRBD2. This CDR3 has 15 residues. Per the germline V gene, CDR1 is SGHAT and CDR2 is FQNNGV. CDR3 in amino acids: CASRLELAGVETQYF. DNA for the CDR3: TGTGCCAGCAGGTTAGAACTAGCGGGGGTAGAGACCCAGTACTTC.

The chain links TRBV19 to TRBJ1-4; a possible D gene is TRBD1 (6 bases). Germline V gene sequence: CDR1 LNHDA, CDR2 SQIVND (reference sequence). V gave up 9 bases and J gave up 7 bases, with 27 bases separating them. The CDR3 consists of 17 residues. The CDR3 sequence: CARLKGDTIYDSEKLFF. DNA of the CDR3: TGTGCCAGACTAAAAGGGGACACGATATACGATAGTGAAAAACTGTTTTTT.

About this clonotype itself: Mismatch with germline at one junction end may stem from a read error. The rearrangement links TRBV30 to TRBJ2-2; D tentatively reads TRBD1 or TRBD2 (6 bases each). CDR3 length: 14 residues. Germline V lookup: CDR1 GTSNPN, CDR2 SVGIG (reference sequence). The CDR3 spells CAWGVRGASGELFF. DNA of the CDR3: TGTGCCTGGGGTGTAAGGGGGGCGAGCGGGGAGCTGTTTTTT.

The chain's CDR3 is CSASGSGIGEQYF. CDR3 sequence (DNA): TGCAGTGCTAGTGGCTCGGGGATCGGGGAGCAGTACTTC. The gene calls are TRBV20-1 and TRBJ2-7; tentative D call: TRBD2 (5 bases). The CDR3 runs 13 residues. CDR1 and CDR2 (germline): DFQATT, SNEGSKA (reference sequence). With 3 bases removed from V and 7 bases from J, the gap between germline ends came to 16 bases.

The chain employs TRBV4-1 and TRBJ2-1; TRBD2 aligns across 10 bases. Trimming took 0 bases from V and 7 from J; bases not matched to a gene: 0. This CDR3 contains 14 residues. Germline values: CDR1 MGHRA, CDR2 YSYEKL. This CDR3 is CASSQETSGNEQFF. In nucleotides, the CDR3 is TGCGCCAGCAGCCAAGAGACTAGCGGGAATGAGCAGTTCTTC.

The rearrangement links TRBV11-2 to TRBJ2-5; 7 bases line up with TRBD2. The CDR3 is 15 residues long. Germline CDR1 and CDR2: SGHAT and FQNNGV. With V trimmed by 4 bases and J by 5 bases, 10 bases remained unmatched. CDR3: CASSSLNAGDETQYF. The CDR3 nucleotides read TGTGCCAGCAGCTCCCTCAACGCGGGGGATGAGACCCAGTACTTC.

The V gene is TRBV28, the J gene TRBJ1-2; D uncertain. Between the trimmed V and J ends, which lost 7 bases and 2 bases, there was a span of 14 bases. This CDR3 comprises 14 residues. From germline, CDR1 is MDHEN and CDR2 SYDVKM. The CDR3 DNA is TGTGCCAGCACGTCCCTAAGTCACAACTATGGCTACACCTTC. Its protein is CASTSLSHNYGYTF.

J is TRBJ2-7 and V is TRBV28, with D unclear. Germline lookup yields CDR1 MDHEN and CDR2 SYDVKM. The CDR3 totals 12 residues. V lost 5 bases and J lost 3, with 8 bases in between. CDR3 region: CASSRGFYEQYF. CDR3 bases: TGTGCCAGCAGTCGCGGCTTCTACGAGCAGTACTTC. The variable domain in full, with the rest retrieved from reference TRBV28 and TRBJ2-7, is DVKVTQSSRYLVKRTGEKVFLECVQDMDHENMFWYRQDPGLGLRLIYFSYDVKMKEKGDIPEGYSVSREKKERFSLILESASTNQTSMYLCASSRGFYEQYFGPGTRLTVT.

Only a few counts were recorded for this clonotype. This chain links TRBV10-2 with TRBJ2-5; D gene unclear. V lost 2 bases, J lost 3 bases, and 4 bases lay in between. This CDR3 is built from 12 residues. Germline CDR1 is WSHSY and CDR2 is SAAADI. This chain's CDR3 is CASSEVEETQYF. The CDR3, as DNA: TGCGCCAGCAGTGAGGTAGAAGAGACCCAGTACTTC.

J is TRBJ1-1 and V is TRBV14, with 7 nucleotides matching TRBD1. This CDR3 has 13 amino acids. V shed 5 bases and J 6 bases; nucleotides not matched to a gene: 6. Germline loops: CDR1 SGHDN, CDR2 FVKESK. For the CDR3, the DNA is TGTGCCAGCAGCGTTTCGACAGGGCCTGAAGCTTTCTTT. Its protein product is CASSVSTGPEAFF.

V is TRBV19 and J is TRBJ2-1, with D possibly matching TRBD2 (6 bases). CDR1 is LNHDA, CDR2 SQIVND, per germline (reference sequence). V was pared by 3 bases and J by 7 bases, with 13 bases between. The CDR3 has 14 residues. The CDR3, as DNA: TGTGCCAGTAGTATTACATCGGCGGGGAATGAGCAGTTCTTC. Protein: CASSITSAGNEQFF.

The chain employs TRBV6-1 and TRBJ2-3, with 8 positions matching TRBD1. This CDR3 region has 14 residues. V gave up 4 bases and J gave up 4 bases; unmatched junction bases: 4. Germline V gene data show CDR1 as MNHNS and CDR2 as SASEGT. The CDR3 DNA is TGTGCCAGCAGTGGGAGGGACAGGTCAGATACGCAGTATTTT. Translation: CASSGRDRSDTQYF.

The chain employs TRBV20-1 and TRBJ2-3; D remains ambiguous. Germline CDR1 DFQATT, CDR2 SNEGSKA (reference sequence). The CDR3 has 14 residues. V was trimmed by 3 bases and J by 3 bases, leaving 13 bases between them. The CDR3 coding sequence is TGCAGTGCTAGCCCCCGTGGACGAACAGATACGCAGTATTTT. This codes for CSASPRGRTDTQYF.

The chain recombines TRBV7-3 with TRBJ1-2; unclear D gene. V lost 2 bases and J 8 bases, leaving 12 bases between the germline ends. The CDR3 spans 13 residues. CDR1 is SGHTA, CDR2 FQGTGA, per germline. The CDR3 here is CASSLQRVRGYTF. DNA for the CDR3: TGTGCCAGCAGCTTACAAAGGGTTCGCGGCTACACCTTC.

Comments on this clonotype: The junction shows a germline mismatch at one end, possibly a read error. This sequence joins TRBV28 and TRBJ1-1; D is possibly TRBD1 (5 bases). The CDR3 sequence is 11 residues long. Germline CDR1 reads MDHEN; CDR2 reads SYDVKM. The CDR3 bases are TGTGCCAGCAGTTTAGGATTGGACAACCACTTT. It encodes CASSLGLDNHF. Supplemented by reference TRBV28 and TRBJ1-1, the full variable domain reads DVKVTQSSRYLVKRTGEKVFLECVQDMDHENMFWYRQDPGLGLRLIYFSYDVKMKEKGDIPEGYSVSREKKERFSLILESASTNQTSMYLCASSLGLDNHFGQGTRLTVV.

The V gene is TRBV7-2, the J gene TRBJ1-2, with D possibly TRBD1 on 5 matching bases. V was cut by 1 base and J by 8 bases, with 14 bases left in between. In germline, CDR1 is SGHTA, CDR2 FQGNSA. The CDR3 is made up of 14 amino acids. CDR3 protein: CASSLERGKGGYTF. CDR3 in DNA: TGTGCCAGCAGCTTAGAGAGGGGAAAGGGGGGCTACACCTTC.

This clonotype showed up many times. This rearrangement joins TRBV7-2 to TRBJ1-6, with unresolved D. Deletions cut 4 bases from V and 6 bases from J, with 4 bases between. Germline lookup yields CDR1 SGHTA and CDR2 FQGNSA. CDR3 length equals 12 residues. DNA for the CDR3: TGTGCCAGCAGCTACCCTAATTCACCCCTCCACTTT. Translation gives CASSYPNSPLHF. Together with reference TRBV7-2 and TRBJ1-6, the CDR3 gives the full variable domain: GAGVSQSPSNKVTEKGKDVELRCDPISGHTALYWYRQSLGQGLEFLIYFQGNSAPDKSGLPSDRFSAERTGGSVSTLTIQRTQQEDSAVYLCASSYPNSPLHFGNGTRLTVT.

The chain couples TRBV7-3 to TRBJ1-4; D is unresolved. Per germline, CDR1 SGHTA and CDR2 FQGTGA. V lost 2 bases to trimming and J lost 8 bases, with 9 bases between them. CDR3 length: 13 amino acids. CDR3 DNA sequence: TGTGCCAGCAGCTTAGATCGAGAGGAAAAACTGTTTTTT. Translation: CASSLDREEKLFF.

This chain connects TRBV6-1 to TRBJ1-1; D perhaps matches TRBD1 (6 bases). In germline, CDR1 is MNHNS, CDR2 SASEGT. V lost 11 bases and J lost 6, with 16 bases in between. The CDR3 has 12 residues. This CDR3 is CASRSRGPEAFF. CDR3 coding DNA: TGTGCCTCTAGGAGTCGGGGGCCTGAAGCTTTCTTT.